A selection of T cell receptor beta chains follows, all from one sample in a study of blood T cell repertoires in COVID-19. The protocol was immunoSEQ multiplex PCR, while the TCRdb copy is restricted to in-frame clones and leaves out a portion. The table records 200,000 or so clones, under 90% of them present only once. The sequenced sample consisted of peripheral blood. These receptors were collected from a woman aged 55-69 years who had recovered from COVID-19. Both conserved end residues are part of each CDR3. A D gene is named only where the DNA matches it firmly. Size is omitted from some rows. Given values are once, few, many or a class for expanded clones.

J: TRBJ2-2
size: -
V: TRBV12-5
D: -
DNA: TGTGCTAGTGGTTCAACTACCGGGGAGCTGTTTTTT
CDR3: CASGSTTGELFF

J: TRBJ2-1
size: -
V: TRBV4-3
D: TRBD2
DNA: TGCGCCAGCAGCCAATTCGGGACTAGCGGGGGAGGGGGTGAGCAGTTCTTC
CDR3: CASSQFGTSGGGGEQFF

J: TRBJ1-4
size: few
V: TRBV9
D: -
DNA: TGTGCCAGCAGCGTAGGGAGAACAAGAAATGAAAAACTGTTTTTT
CDR3: CASSVGRTRNEKLFF

J: TRBJ1-1
size: once
V: TRBV19
D: -
DNA: TGTGCCAGTAGCACAGGGATCCGAACTGAAGCTTTCTTT
CDR3: CASSTGIRTEAFF

J: TRBJ2-7
size: -
V: TRBV7-3
D: TRBD2
DNA: TGTGCCAGCTCTAGCGGGAGCTCCTACGAGCAGTACTTC
CDR3: CASSSGSSYEQYF

J: TRBJ1-3
size: -
V: TRBV6-5
D: TRBD1
DNA: TGTGCCAGCAGTTCCACAGGGGACACCATATATTTT
CDR3: CASSSTGDTIYF

J: TRBJ2-1
size: -
V: TRBV5-1
D: TRBD2
DNA: TGCGCCAGCAGCTCCCAACTAGCGGGGGGGCTCTCTGAGCAGTTCTTC
CDR3: CASSSQLAGGLSEQFF

J: TRBJ1-5
size: few
V: TRBV7-8
D: TRBD1
DNA: TGTGCCAGCAGCTTCGGGACAGCCTATAGCAATCAGCCCCAGCATTTT
CDR3: CASSFGTAYSNQPQHF

J: TRBJ1-4
size: -
V: TRBV20-1
D: -
DNA: TGCAGTGCTAGTGCCCGGCAGGGTGAAAAACTGTTTTTT
CDR3: CSASARQGEKLFF

J: TRBJ1-1
size: once
V: TRBV12-3/TRBV12-4
D: TRBD1
DNA: TGTGCCAGCAGTTCGCAGGGGGCGACTGAAGCTTTCTTT
CDR3: CASSSQGATEAFF

J: TRBJ1-2
size: few
V: TRBV23-1
D: -
DNA: TGCGCCAGCAGTCAGTCCCGGGATAACTATGGCTACACCTTC
CDR3: CASSQSRDNYGYTF

J: TRBJ2-3
size: few
V: TRBV7-9
D: TRBD2
DNA: TGTGCCAGCAGCAAATCCGGTGCTAGCGGAGATAATACGCAGTATTTT
CDR3: CASSKSGASGDNTQYF

J: TRBJ1-2
size: -
V: TRBV5-6
D: TRBD1
DNA: TGTGCCAGCAGCTTGGGGGACAGGGTCTATGGCTACACCTTC
CDR3: CASSLGDRVYGYTF

J: TRBJ1-1
size: -
V: TRBV3-1/TRBV3-2
D: -
DNA: TGTGCCAGCAGCCTGGTAGACACTGAAGCTTTCTTT
CDR3: CASSLVDTEAFF

J: TRBJ2-3
size: -
V: TRBV19
D: -
DNA: TGTGCCAGTATCCCTCGCGGCACAGATACGCAGTATTTT
CDR3: CASIPRGTDTQYF

J: TRBJ1-3
size: -
V: TRBV2
D: -
DNA: TGTGCCAGCAGTGTTATAGGGGGTACTGGAAACACCATATATTTT
CDR3: CASSVIGGTGNTIYF

J: TRBJ1-5
size: once
V: TRBV19
D: -
DNA: TGTGCCAGTAGTACACGACAGAATCAGCCCCAGCATTTT
CDR3: CASSTRQNQPQHF

J: TRBJ1-1
size: -
V: TRBV2
D: -
DNA: TGTGCCAGCAGGGATACAGGGAACACTGAAGCTTTCTTT
CDR3: CASRDTGNTEAFF

J: TRBJ1-6
size: -
V: TRBV2
D: TRBD1
DNA: TGTGCCAGCAGTGTGACCGGGACAGGGAATTCACCCCTCCACTTT
CDR3: CASSVTGTGNSPLHF

J: TRBJ2-7
size: -
V: TRBV30
D: -
DNA: TGTGCCTGGAACCCCCTCCTGCAGATCGGGGAGCAGTACTTC
CDR3: CAWNPLLQIGEQYF

J: TRBJ1-4
size: -
V: TRBV3-1/TRBV3-2
D: TRBD1
DNA: TGTGCCAGCAGCCTAGATCAGGGGGTATCCGAAAAACTGTTTTTT
CDR3: CASSLDQGVSEKLFF

J: TRBJ2-1
size: -
V: TRBV5-8
D: -
DNA: TGTGCCAGCAGCTTAGGGGCTAGCGCTTACAATGAGCAGTTCTTC
CDR3: CASSLGASAYNEQFF

J: TRBJ2-7
size: -
V: TRBV5-3
D: -
DNA: TGTGCCACCCCTAGGGGGGGAGGCGAGCAGTACTTC
CDR3: CATPRGGGEQYF

J: TRBJ2-2
size: few
V: TRBV7-3
D: TRBD2
DNA: TGTGCCAGCAGCTTAGAACCAGCGGGGGGGCTCGACACCGGGGAGCTGTTTTTT
CDR3: CASSLEPAGGLDTGELFF

J: TRBJ1-2
size: -
V: TRBV12-3/TRBV12-4
D: -
DNA: TGTGCCAGCAGTTTCTATCACTATGGCTACACCTTC
CDR3: CASSFYHYGYTF